This record looks at one T cell receptor beta chain sequence and its context. Its antigen is undetermined. One entry per CDR3 protein, called by TCRdb with MiXCR from the reads. The sample shows 800,000 to 950,000 distinct CDR3 sequences, 32% of them seen only once. Trimming took off 4 bases at V and 2 bases at J, with 16 bases between the two ends. This CDR3 is built from 15 residues. From germline, CDR1 is SGHDT and CDR2 YYEEEE. This sample is drawn from a study of T cell repertoires in cytomegalovirus infection. Looking at the study overall: Epitope selection comprised recently identified HLA-C-restricted CMV epitopes and well-studied HLA-B-restricted CMV epitopes. Carrying CMV and the relevant HLA type showed in public TCR beta signatures.

Sequenced here: cultured CD8+ T cells from PBMCs, sampled from culture after CMV antigen stimulation. The sequence derives from a human donor in good health (CMV status not recorded). Some clones in this sample may be carry-over from other donors' samples. The chain links TRBV5-6 to TRBJ2-7; D might be TRBD1 or TRBD2, each matching 5 bases. The CDR3 protein is CASSNTGTQPYEQYF. The CDR3 DNA reads TGTGCCAGCAGCAACACCGGGACGCAACCCTACGAGCAGTACTTC.